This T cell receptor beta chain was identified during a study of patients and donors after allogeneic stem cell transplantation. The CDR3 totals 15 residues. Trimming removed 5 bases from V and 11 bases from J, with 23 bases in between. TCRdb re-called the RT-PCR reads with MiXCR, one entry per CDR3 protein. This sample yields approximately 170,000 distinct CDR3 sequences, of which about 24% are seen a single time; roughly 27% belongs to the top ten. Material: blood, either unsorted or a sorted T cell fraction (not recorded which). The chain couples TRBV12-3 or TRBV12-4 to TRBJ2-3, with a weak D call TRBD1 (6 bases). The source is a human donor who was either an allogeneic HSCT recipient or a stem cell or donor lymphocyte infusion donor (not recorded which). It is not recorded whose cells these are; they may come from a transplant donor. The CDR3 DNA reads TGTGCCAGCAGTACCCCCTGGGGGCAGGGCGGGTGGCAGTATTTT. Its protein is CASSTPWGQGGWQYF.